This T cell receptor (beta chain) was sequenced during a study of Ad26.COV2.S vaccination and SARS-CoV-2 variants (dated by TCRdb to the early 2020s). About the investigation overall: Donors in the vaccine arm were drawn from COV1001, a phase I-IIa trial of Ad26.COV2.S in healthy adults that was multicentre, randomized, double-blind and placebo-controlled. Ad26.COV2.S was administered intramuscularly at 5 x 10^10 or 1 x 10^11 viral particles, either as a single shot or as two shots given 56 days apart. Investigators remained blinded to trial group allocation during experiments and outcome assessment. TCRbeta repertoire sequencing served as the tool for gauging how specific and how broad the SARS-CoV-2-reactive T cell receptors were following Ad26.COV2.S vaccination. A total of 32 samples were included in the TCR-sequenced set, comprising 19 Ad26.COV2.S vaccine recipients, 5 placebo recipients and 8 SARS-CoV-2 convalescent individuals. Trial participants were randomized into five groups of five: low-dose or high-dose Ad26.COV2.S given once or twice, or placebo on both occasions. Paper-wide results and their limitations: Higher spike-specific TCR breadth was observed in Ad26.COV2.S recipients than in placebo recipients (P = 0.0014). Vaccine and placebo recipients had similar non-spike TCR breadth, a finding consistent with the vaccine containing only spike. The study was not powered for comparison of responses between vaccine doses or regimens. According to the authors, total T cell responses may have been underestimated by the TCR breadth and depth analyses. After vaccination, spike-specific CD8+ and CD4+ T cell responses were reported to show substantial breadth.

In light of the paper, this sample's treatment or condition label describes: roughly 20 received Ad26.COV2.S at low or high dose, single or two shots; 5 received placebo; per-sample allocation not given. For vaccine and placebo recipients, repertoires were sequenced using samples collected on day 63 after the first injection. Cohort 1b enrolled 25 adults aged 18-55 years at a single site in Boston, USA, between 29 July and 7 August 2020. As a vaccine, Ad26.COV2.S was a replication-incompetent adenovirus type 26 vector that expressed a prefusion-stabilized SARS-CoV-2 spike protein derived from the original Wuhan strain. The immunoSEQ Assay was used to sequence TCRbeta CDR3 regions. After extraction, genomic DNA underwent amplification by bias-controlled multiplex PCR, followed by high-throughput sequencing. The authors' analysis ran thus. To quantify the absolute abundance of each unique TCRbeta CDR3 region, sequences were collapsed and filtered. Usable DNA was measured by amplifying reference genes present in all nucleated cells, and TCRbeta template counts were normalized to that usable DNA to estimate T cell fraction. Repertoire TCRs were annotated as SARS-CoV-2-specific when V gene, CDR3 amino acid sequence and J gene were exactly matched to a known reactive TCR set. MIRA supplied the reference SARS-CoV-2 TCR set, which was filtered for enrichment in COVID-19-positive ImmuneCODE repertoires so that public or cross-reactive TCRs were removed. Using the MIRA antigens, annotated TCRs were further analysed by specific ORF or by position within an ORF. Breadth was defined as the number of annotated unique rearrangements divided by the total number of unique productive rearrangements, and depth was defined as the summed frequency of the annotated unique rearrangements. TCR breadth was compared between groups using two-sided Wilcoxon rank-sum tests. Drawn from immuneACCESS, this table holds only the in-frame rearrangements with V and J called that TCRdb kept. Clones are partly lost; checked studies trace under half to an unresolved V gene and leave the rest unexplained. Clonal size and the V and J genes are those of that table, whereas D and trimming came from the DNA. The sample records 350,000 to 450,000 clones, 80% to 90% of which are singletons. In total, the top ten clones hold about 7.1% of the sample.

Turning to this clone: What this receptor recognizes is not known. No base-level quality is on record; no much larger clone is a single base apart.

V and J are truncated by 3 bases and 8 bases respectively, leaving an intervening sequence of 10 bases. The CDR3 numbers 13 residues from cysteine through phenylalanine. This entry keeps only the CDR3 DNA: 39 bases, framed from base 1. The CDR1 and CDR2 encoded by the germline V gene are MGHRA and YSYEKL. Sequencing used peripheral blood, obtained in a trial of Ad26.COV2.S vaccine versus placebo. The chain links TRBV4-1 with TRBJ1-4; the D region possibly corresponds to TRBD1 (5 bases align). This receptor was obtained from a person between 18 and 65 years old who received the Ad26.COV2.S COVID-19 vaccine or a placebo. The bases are TGCGCCAGCAGCCACACCCGACAGGAAAAACTGTTTTTT. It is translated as CASSHTRQEKLFF.